This entry concerns a single T cell receptor beta chain. Its antigen is undetermined. The CDR3 totals 15 residues. CDR1 MNHEY and CDR2 SVGEGT come from the germline V gene. Trimming left V 5 bases short and J 4 bases short, with 17 bases between. TCRdb keeps only in-frame clones here, not all; method: immunoSEQ multiplex PCR. The sample yields some 140,000 clones, 90% seen once. This entry comes from a study of T cell responses to AZD1222 COVID-19 vaccine. Overall study: Second doses at about 4 or about 12 weeks were pooled. Study findings and constraints: Spike-specific TCRs gained breadth and depth after people received two AZD1222 doses. Every sample of the repertoires postdated the peak T cell response. Baseline serology detected seropositivity in only 6 or 7 AZD1222 recipients.

The sequence was collected from an adult in good health. V is TRBV6-2 or TRBV6-3 and J is TRBJ1-2; D unclear. Sequenced material: peripheral blood, taken on day 0 of AZD1222 vaccination. The CDR3 region is CASSKGSEAFYGYTF. The CDR3 region has the DNA TGTGCCAGCAGTAAAGGGTCGGAGGCTTTCTATGGCTACACCTTC.